These T cell receptor beta chains were read from a single sample in a study of blood T cell repertoires in COVID-19. Produced via immunoSEQ multiplex PCR; TCRdb's table is partial and in-frame only. This table has over 100,000 clones, around 88% appearing once. Sample: peripheral blood. These receptors were collected from a human donor with acute or convalescent COVID-19. The donor label of this sample is uncertain. CDR3s include the opening cysteine and the closing phenylalanine or tryptophan. The order of the fields is J gene, V gene, D gene, clone size, CDR3 DNA, CDR3 protein. The D gene is left open where the match is weak. Not every row has a clone size; where given, it reads once, few, many or a size class.

j_gene: TRBJ2-7
v_gene: TRBV3-1/TRBV3-2
d_gene: TRBD2
abundance: -
CDR3nt: TGTGCCAGCAGCCAGGACACGACTAGCGGCCTCGAGGGCTCCTACGAGCAGTACTTC
CDR3aa: CASSQDTTSGLEGSYEQYF

j_gene: TRBJ1-6
v_gene: TRBV19
d_gene: -
abundance: -
CDR3nt: TGTGCCAGTAGTATCGAGGGAGGCTCCTATAATTCACCCCTCCACTTT
CDR3aa: CASSIEGGSYNSPLHF

j_gene: TRBJ2-7
v_gene: TRBV6-2/TRBV6-3
d_gene: TRBD1
abundance: -
CDR3nt: TGTGCCAGCAGCCTGGACAGGGGGCTATACGAGCAGTACTTC
CDR3aa: CASSLDRGLYEQYF

j_gene: TRBJ1-1
v_gene: TRBV28
d_gene: TRBD1
abundance: -
CDR3nt: TGTGCCAGCAACTACCGGGACAGGGGTAACACTGAAGCTTTCTTT
CDR3aa: CASNYRDRGNTEAFF

j_gene: TRBJ1-2
v_gene: TRBV5-1
d_gene: -
abundance: -
CDR3nt: TGCGCCAGCAGCTTGGGGCTCTATGGCTACACCTTC
CDR3aa: CASSLGLYGYTF

j_gene: TRBJ1-5
v_gene: TRBV7-2
d_gene: TRBD1
abundance: -
CDR3nt: TGTGCCAGCAGCTTCGGACAGGGGGCCCATCAGCCCCAGCATTTT
CDR3aa: CASSFGQGAHQPQHF

j_gene: TRBJ2-2
v_gene: TRBV4-3
d_gene: TRBD1
abundance: -
CDR3nt: TGCGCCAGCAGCCAAGATCGCGGACAGGCGAACACCGGGGAGCTGTTTTTT
CDR3aa: CASSQDRGQANTGELFF

j_gene: TRBJ2-5
v_gene: TRBV28
d_gene: TRBD2
abundance: -
CDR3nt: TGTGCCAGCATGGGGCGGGAGATCAGAGAGACCCAGTACTTC
CDR3aa: CASMGREIRETQYF

j_gene: TRBJ1-2
v_gene: TRBV28
d_gene: TRBD1
abundance: once
CDR3nt: TGTGCCAGCACATCAGGGGGCGCCCCTAACTATGGCTACACCTTC
CDR3aa: CASTSGGAPNYGYTF

j_gene: TRBJ2-7
v_gene: TRBV27
d_gene: TRBD2
abundance: -
CDR3nt: TGTGCCAGCAGTACTAGGGGCCGGGGGGTCTACGAGCAGTACTTC
CDR3aa: CASSTRGRGVYEQYF

j_gene: TRBJ1-2
v_gene: TRBV29-1
d_gene: -
abundance: once
CDR3nt: TGCAGCGTCGGAGGCACCACTACTAACTATGGCTACACCTTC
CDR3aa: CSVGGTTTNYGYTF

j_gene: TRBJ2-2
v_gene: TRBV27
d_gene: TRBD1
abundance: -
CDR3nt: TGTGCCAGCAGTAAGGGACAGGGGGGCACCGGGGAGCTGTTTTTT
CDR3aa: CASSKGQGGTGELFF

j_gene: TRBJ2-2
v_gene: TRBV20-1
d_gene: TRBD2
abundance: -
CDR3nt: TGCAGTGCTAGTCCCCCTAGCGGGAGGGGAAACACCGGGGAGCTGTTTTTT
CDR3aa: CSASPPSGRGNTGELFF

j_gene: TRBJ1-2
v_gene: TRBV6-6
d_gene: -
abundance: -
CDR3nt: TGTGCCAGCAGCCCCAGTAACTATGGCTACACCTTC
CDR3aa: CASSPSNYGYTF

j_gene: TRBJ2-5
v_gene: TRBV5-3
d_gene: TRBD1
abundance: -
CDR3nt: TGTGCCAGAAGCCCAGACAGGGCTGGATTCCAACAAGAGACCCAGTACTTC
CDR3aa: CARSPDRAGFQQETQYF

j_gene: TRBJ2-3
v_gene: TRBV15
d_gene: TRBD2
abundance: -
CDR3nt: TGTGCCACCAGCAGAGGTTTTAGCGGGGGTATCATAACGCAGTATTTT
CDR3aa: CATSRGFSGGIITQYF

j_gene: TRBJ1-3
v_gene: TRBV5-5
d_gene: -
abundance: -
CDR3nt: TGTGCCAGCAGCGTGGGAGGCGGCTCTGGAAACACCATATATTTT
CDR3aa: CASSVGGGSGNTIYF

j_gene: TRBJ1-1
v_gene: TRBV6-5
d_gene: -
abundance: -
CDR3nt: TGTGCCAGCAGTTACTTCGCGGGACTACCGAACACTGAAGCTTTCTTT
CDR3aa: CASSYFAGLPNTEAFF

j_gene: TRBJ2-2
v_gene: TRBV29-1
d_gene: -
abundance: -
CDR3nt: TGCAGCGTCGGTCTGGGTAGCGGAGGGACCGGGGAGCTGTTTTTT
CDR3aa: CSVGLGSGGTGELFF

j_gene: TRBJ2-5
v_gene: TRBV6-2/TRBV6-3
d_gene: -
abundance: -
CDR3nt: TGTGCCAGCAGTCGTACGAGGGCTGAGACCCAGTACTTC
CDR3aa: CASSRTRAETQYF

j_gene: TRBJ1-4
v_gene: TRBV18
d_gene: -
abundance: -
CDR3nt: TGTGCCAGCTCACCACGCAGGGATGATGAAAAACTGTTTTTT
CDR3aa: CASSPRRDDEKLFF

j_gene: TRBJ1-3
v_gene: TRBV30
d_gene: -
abundance: few
CDR3nt: TGTGCCTTCTCCCGACAAGGCCGGTGGAACACCATATATTTT
CDR3aa: CAFSRQGRWNTIYF

j_gene: TRBJ2-1
v_gene: TRBV5-6
d_gene: TRBD1
abundance: -
CDR3nt: TGTGCCAGCAGCTCTATGGGACAGGGGACCTACAATGAGCAGTTCTTC
CDR3aa: CASSSMGQGTYNEQFF

j_gene: TRBJ2-5
v_gene: TRBV6-2/TRBV6-3
d_gene: TRBD2
abundance: -
CDR3nt: TGTGCCAGCAGTCTACACGTATCTAGCGGGTTTAAAGAGACCCAGTACTTC
CDR3aa: CASSLHVSSGFKETQYF

j_gene: TRBJ2-1
v_gene: TRBV5-1
d_gene: TRBD2
abundance: once
CDR3nt: TGCGCCAGCAGCTTGGAGCGGGGGAACAATGAGCAGTTCTTC
CDR3aa: CASSLERGNNEQFF

j_gene: TRBJ2-3
v_gene: TRBV3-1/TRBV3-2
d_gene: -
abundance: -
CDR3nt: TGTGCCAGCAGCCAGAGTTCCGGGGCAGATACGCAGTATTTT
CDR3aa: CASSQSSGADTQYF

j_gene: TRBJ1-1
v_gene: TRBV6-5
d_gene: -
abundance: -
CDR3nt: TGTGCCAGCAGTTACTCTTACGCCCTGTCAGTAACTGAAGCTTTCTTT
CDR3aa: CASSYSYALSVTEAFF

j_gene: TRBJ2-7
v_gene: TRBV29-1
d_gene: -
abundance: -
CDR3nt: TGCAGCGTAAAGGGGCAGCCCTACGAGCAGTACTTC
CDR3aa: CSVKGQPYEQYF

j_gene: TRBJ2-5
v_gene: TRBV5-4
d_gene: TRBD1
abundance: -
CDR3nt: TGTGCCAGCAGCTTGGGGGGGACAGGGGGCATGGAGACCCAGTACTTC
CDR3aa: CASSLGGTGGMETQYF

j_gene: TRBJ2-7
v_gene: TRBV6-5
d_gene: -
abundance: -
CDR3nt: TGTGCCAGCAGTCCTACCGAATACTACGAGCAGTACTTC
CDR3aa: CASSPTEYYEQYF